The 27 T cell receptor beta chains presented below share a single source sample, sequenced in a study of blood T cell repertoires in COVID-19 (dated by TCRdb to 2018 to 2020). The library was produced with the immunoSEQ multiplex PCR assay. As stored in TCRdb, this immuneACCESS dataset retains in-frame rearrangements with V and J assigned. A fraction of the clones does not appear; measured against another copy, unresolved V genes explain less than half of the discrepancy, and the remainder lacks a known reason. The sample has roughly 180,000 clones on record, under 90% of them singletons. The ten largest clones add up to around 18% of the sample. The sample consisted of PBMCs or T cells enriched from blood (not recorded which). The receptors here all came from a man in his 60s who had recovered from COVID-19.

DNA of the CDR3: TGTGCCACCAGTCCGACCGGGGGTGTTCAACAAGAGACCCAGTACTTC. Its protein is CATSPTGGVQQETQYF. V gene TRBV24-1 combines with J gene TRBJ2-5; TRBD2 might be the D (6 bases). V lost 6 bases to trimming and J lost 2 bases, with 18 bases between them. From germline, CDR1 is KGHDR and CDR2 SFDVKD. This CDR3 contains 16 residues.

CDR3 sequence: CASSPTSGGYNEQFF. The CDR3 coding sequence is TGTGCCAGCAGCCCGACTAGCGGGGGATACAATGAGCAGTTCTTC. The chain recombines TRBV5-4 with TRBJ2-1; 12 bases line up with TRBD2. The CDR3 extends over 15 amino acids. Germline CDR1 reads SGHNT; CDR2 reads YYREEE (reference sequence). V trimming: 4 bases; J trimming: 4 bases; junction bases outside the gene matches: 3.

The chain is built from TRBV6-5 and TRBJ1-1, with unresolved D. The CDR3 is 14 amino acids. Trimming left V 6 bases short and J 6 bases short, with 17 bases between. Germline CDR1 reads MNHEY; CDR2 reads SVGAGI. CDR3 region: CASSRRSKAAEAFF. CDR3 nucleotides: TGTGCCAGCAGCCGTCGGTCTAAGGCGGCTGAAGCTTTCTTT.

This clone has a handful of counts. This chain connects TRBV2 to TRBJ2-1; TRBD1 matches 9 bases. The trim removed 1 base at V and 5 bases at J, leaving 3 bases unmatched. Germline CDR1 reads SNHLY; CDR2 reads FYNNEI. This CDR3 comprises 15 residues. The chain's CDR3 is CASSEVRTGDNEQFF. CDR3 nucleotide sequence: TGTGCCAGCAGTGAAGTACGGACAGGGGACAATGAGCAGTTCTTC.

This clone showed up just a few times. The V gene is TRBV28, the J gene TRBJ1-5; no reliable D call. CDR1 MDHEN and CDR2 SYDVKM come from the germline V gene. Deletions cut 6 bases from V and 8 bases from J, with 11 bases between. CDR3 length: 12 amino acids. For the CDR3, the DNA is TGTGCCAGCAGCACTCCCTTGGAGCCCCAGCATTTT. Its protein product is CASSTPLEPQHF.

The genes are TRBV11-2 and TRBJ2-7; 7 bases match TRBD1. V lost 3 bases and J lost 2; bases outside the gene matches: 4. This CDR3 has 14 amino acids. Germline V CDR1 and CDR2: SGHAT, FQNNGV. The CDR3, as DNA: TGTGCCAGCAGCTTTACAACAGGGGCCTACGAGCAGTACTTC. It yields the protein CASSFTTGAYEQYF.

The CDR3 DNA sequence: TGCGCCAGCAGCTACCGGACAGTTCGGGCGAGCACCGGGGAGCTGTTTTTT. As protein: CASSYRTVRASTGELFF. V and J are TRBV5-1 and TRBJ2-2, with D perhaps TRBD1 (6 bases). Germline assignment: CDR1 SGHRS and CDR2 YFSETQ. The CDR3 contains 17 residues. The germline V and J ends were trimmed by 3 bases and 4 bases, with 19 bases remaining between them.

The sample holds a few counts of this clone. The chain recombines TRBV9 with TRBJ2-7; 9 bases align to TRBD2. The V gene end was trimmed by 0 bases and the J gene end by 4 bases; junction bases not matched to a gene: 5. The CDR3 sequence is 15 residues long. Germline values: CDR1 SGDLS, CDR2 YYNGEE. CDR3 in DNA: TGTGCCAGCAGCGTAGGGGCTAGCGGGACTTACGAGCAGTACTTC. Its protein product is CASSVGASGTYEQYF. The variable domain in full, completed from reference TRBV9 and TRBJ2-7, reads DSGVTQTPKHLITATGQRVTLRCSPRSGDLSVYWYQQSLDQGLQFLIQYYNGEERAKGNILERFSAQQFPDLHSELNLSSLELGDSALYFCASSVGASGTYEQYFGPGTRLTVT.

The rearrangement joins TRBV7-8 to TRBJ1-1, with 8 bases that match TRBD1. J gave up 1 base and V 5 bases, and 6 bases lay outside the gene matches. The germline V gene encodes CDR1 SGHVS and CDR2 FQNEAQ. The CDR3 length is 15 residues. CDR3 residues: CASSRDRGSNTEAFF. The CDR3 region has the DNA TGTGCCAGCAGCCGAGACAGGGGCTCGAACACTGAAGCTTTCTTT. Drawing the rest from reference TRBV7-8 and TRBJ1-1, the complete variable domain is GAGVSQSPRYKVAKRGQDVALRCDPISGHVSLFWYQQALGQGPEFLTYFQNEAQLDKSGLPSDRFFAERPEGSVSTLKIQRTQQEDSAVYLCASSRDRGSNTEAFFGQGTRLTVV.

The table lists this clone with a few counts. The chain links TRBV29-1 to TRBJ1-1; no clear D. The V gene's germline CDR1 is SQVTM and CDR2 ANQGSEA. The CDR3 has 12 amino acids. V was cut by 8 bases and J by 2 bases, with 12 bases left in between. This CDR3 reads CSLGEGNTEAFF. For the CDR3, the DNA is TGCAGCCTTGGGGAGGGAAACACTGAAGCTTTCTTT.

As for this clone: Its ends do not fully match the called genes, so a read error is possible. This chain connects TRBV19 to TRBJ2-7; D is ambiguous. There are 13 residues in the CDR3. Per the germline V gene, CDR1 is LNHDA and CDR2 is SQIVND (reference sequence). CDR3 sequence reads: CASTITSGTEQYF. The DNA for the CDR3 is TGTGCCAGTACTATAACTTCAGGTACCGAGCAGTACTTC.

The V call is TRBV5-5, the J call TRBJ2-1; 7 bases align to TRBD1. CDR1 is SGHKS and CDR2 is YYEKEE in the germline V gene (reference sequence). There are 19 residues in the CDR3. The J segment lost 4 bases and the V segment lost 6 bases, leaving 22 bases of the junction unmatched. The CDR3 loop is CASNPQRGQTATLYNEQFF. In DNA, the CDR3 is TGTGCCAGCAACCCGCAAAGGGGACAGACCGCGACGTTATACAATGAGCAGTTCTTC.

V and J are TRBV15 and TRBJ2-3; 9 bases are a match to TRBD1. The germline CDR1 and CDR2 sequences are LNHNV and YYDKDF (reference sequence). J lost 0 bases, V lost 4 bases, and 11 bases had no gene match. The CDR3 contains 18 residues. The CDR3 is CATSMQTGGRTSTDTQYF. CDR3 DNA sequence: TGTGCCACCAGCATGCAAACAGGGGGCAGAACTAGCACAGATACGCAGTATTTT.

CDR3 coding DNA: TGTGCCAGTAGTGCCGGACAGGTGGACCATCAGCCCCAGCATTTT. Its protein product is CASSAGQVDHQPQHF. V and J are TRBV19 and TRBJ1-5, with 7 bases aligning to TRBD1. J was trimmed by 5 bases and V by 5 bases; bases with no gene match: 9. In germline, CDR1 is LNHDA, CDR2 SQIVND (reference sequence). CDR3 size: 15 residues.

The chain is built from TRBV2 and TRBJ1-1, with D tentatively TRBD1 (5 bases). This CDR3 is built from 13 residues. Looked up from germline, CDR1 is SNHLY and CDR2 is FYNNEI. V lost 5 bases, J lost 11 bases, and 18 bases lay in between. The CDR3 sequence: CASSSERWGEAFF. The CDR3 DNA follows: TGTGCCAGCAGTTCCGAGAGATGGGGGGAGGCTTTCTTT.

This clone was recorded a few times. This chain connects TRBV28 to TRBJ2-5; 11 bases are shared with TRBD2. The length of the CDR3 is 15 residues. Unmatched junction bases numbered 7, after V lost 6 bases and J lost 4 bases. Per the germline V gene, CDR1 is MDHEN and CDR2 is SYDVKM. The DNA for the CDR3 is TGTGCCAGCAGACTTAGCGGGGGGGCCGGAGAGACCCAGTACTTC. It yields the protein CASRLSGGAGETQYF.

The table lists this clone with a count of one. The V gene is TRBV7-9, the J gene TRBJ1-1; no clear D. There are 13 residues in the CDR3. CDR1 and CDR2 from the germline V gene are SEHNR and FQNEAQ (reference sequence). V dropped 5 bases and J dropped 0 bases, with 7 bases sitting between them. The CDR3 nucleotides read TGTGCCAGCAGCGCTACCGTGAACACTGAAGCTTTCTTT. As protein: CASSATVNTEAFF.

The chain recombines TRBV5-4 with TRBJ2-7; tentatively, D is TRBD1 (6 bases). This CDR3 contains 13 residues. Germline V gives CDR1 SGHNT, CDR2 YYREEE (reference sequence). V was shortened by 2 bases and J by 2 bases, with 8 bases between the two germline ends. The chain's CDR3 is CASSLQGTYEQYF. DNA for the CDR3: TGTGCCAGCAGCTTACAGGGAACCTACGAGCAGTACTTC.

CDR3 sequence (DNA): TGTGCCAGCAGATCGCGTCAAGAGACCCAGTACTTC. Translated: CASRSRQETQYF. The J gene is TRBJ2-5, the V gene TRBV6-5, with D uncertain. The germline gives CDR1 MNHEY, CDR2 SVGAGI. The V gene lost 6 bases and the J gene lost 2 bases, with 7 bases spanning the gap. The CDR3 is 12 residues long.

The chain employs TRBV27 and TRBJ1-1; the D gene is possibly TRBD1 (5 bases). V was cut by 0 bases and J by 6 bases, with 11 bases left in between. The V gene's germline CDR1 is MNHEY and CDR2 SMNVEV (reference sequence). The CDR3 has 14 amino acids. CDR3 amino acids: CASSLSAGRAEAFF. The DNA for the CDR3 is TGTGCCAGCAGTTTATCGGCAGGGAGGGCTGAAGCTTTCTTT.

V gene TRBV4-1 combines with J gene TRBJ2-5; D is unresolved. Trimming cost V 4 bases and J 4 bases, with 7 bases left between them. The CDR3 covers 12 residues. Per germline, CDR1 MGHRA and CDR2 YSYEKL. The CDR3 region has the DNA TGCGCCAGCAGCCTACCGGGAGAGACCCAGTACTTC. Amino acid sequence: CASSLPGETQYF.

The rearrangement uses TRBV19 and TRBJ2-6; 7 bases fit TRBD1. The CDR3 length is 16 residues. From germline, CDR1 is LNHDA and CDR2 SQIVND (reference sequence). V lost 4 bases, J lost 4 bases, and 7 bases stayed unmatched. CDR3 in DNA: TGTGCCAGTAGTAACATAACAGGGGTCGGGGCCAACGTCCTGACTTTC. Translating it yields CASSNITGVGANVLTF.

Turning to this clone: At one end the junction does not follow the germline gene, possibly because of a read error. This chain uses TRBV30 with TRBJ1-3, with D possibly TRBD1 on 5 matching bases. The CDR3 consists of 12 residues. Germline CDR1 reads GTSNPN; CDR2 reads SVGIG (reference sequence). The CDR3 spells CAWKTTGSTIYF. CDR3 nucleotides: TGTGCCTGGAAAACAACAGGAAGCACCATATATTTT.

This clone showed up just once. CDR3 amino acids: CASSLINSPLHF. As DNA, the CDR3 is TGTGCCAGTTCTTTAATCAATTCACCCCTCCACTTT. The chain combines TRBV19 with TRBJ1-6, with no clear D. The germline gives CDR1 LNHDA, CDR2 SQIVND (reference sequence). The CDR3 has 12 amino acids. With 8 bases removed from V and 7 bases from J, the gap between germline ends came to 9 bases.

The chain couples TRBV5-3 to TRBJ2-3, with D possibly matching TRBD2 (5 bases). TRBV5-3 is placed among ORFs of uncertain function. The CDR3 length is 17 residues. Trimming pared 4 bases from V and 0 bases from J, leaving 18 bases between. CDR3 in amino acids: CARSATGGVDSTDTQYF. The CDR3 region has the DNA TGTGCCAGAAGCGCGACTGGAGGCGTGGACAGCACAGATACGCAGTATTTT.

Worth noting for this clone: The same CDR3 also results from other DNA sequences found in this sample. The chain joins TRBV9 to TRBJ1-6; D is unresolved. This CDR3 has 14 residues. V shed 0 bases and J shed 5 bases, with 6 bases lying between them. Germline CDR1 is SGDLS and CDR2 is YYNGEE. As DNA, the CDR3 is TGTGCCAGCAGCGTAGGGCAGAATAATTCACCCCTCCACTTT. Its translation is CASSVGQNNSPLHF.

V and J are TRBV19 and TRBJ2-2, with a weak D call TRBD1 (5 bases). The CDR3 loop spans 12 amino acids. CDR1 and CDR2 from the germline V gene are LNHDA and SQIVND (reference sequence). Trimming left V 1 base short and J 10 bases short, with 7 bases between. CDR3 nucleotide sequence: TGTGCCAGTAGTATAGCAGGGTTGGAGCTGTTTTTT. Translated: CASSIAGLELFF.